Below are 12 T cell receptor beta chains sequenced from a single sample in a study of shared T cell receptors in the human thymus (dated by TCRdb to the early 2020s). The library relied on the immunoSEQ multiplex PCR assay. Entries here come from immuneACCESS through TCRdb and include only in-frame sequences with V and J called. Some clones fail to appear in such tables; in the studies checked, an unresolved V gene covers under half of the shortfall, and the cause of the remainder is unknown. The sample table shows hundreds of thousands of clones, and around 89% are seen once. Of the sample, about 0.01% is held by the ten largest clones. These data also formed part of another study, on human thymus T cells.

The sequenced material came from thymocytes. These receptor sequences come from a boy younger than two with a congenital heart defect. Donor details come from another sample of the same person, matched by shared clones.

This clone was observed a single time. The chain carries TRBV20-1 and TRBJ2-3; no firm D call. Trimming took 7 bases from V and 4 from J, leaving 6 bases between them. Looked up from germline, CDR1 is DFQATT and CDR2 is SNEGSKA (reference sequence). The CDR3 has 10 residues. The CDR3 DNA is TGCAGTGGTGGGCCAGATACGCAGTATTTT. Translating gives CSGGPDTQYF.

The table lists this clone with a count of one. The chain carries TRBV4-1 and TRBJ2-3, with 10 nucleotides matching TRBD2. V was clipped by 1 base and J by 0 bases; unmatched bases: 10. The germline gives CDR1 MGHRA, CDR2 YSYEKL. The CDR3 loop spans 19 amino acids. In DNA form, the CDR3 reads TGCGCCAGCAGCCAAGCTCCTAGCGGGAGACTTTCTAGCACAGATACGCAGTATTTT. Its protein is CASSQAPSGRLSSTDTQYF.

The V call is TRBV12-5, the J call TRBJ1-5, with 7 bases identical to TRBD1. CDR1 and CDR2 from the germline V gene are LGHNT and FRNRAP. The junction had 7 bases not matched to a gene; V was cut back by 4 bases and J by 7 bases. This CDR3 is 14 amino acids long. CDR3 protein: CASGSDRPPQPQHF. The CDR3 region has the DNA TGTGCTAGTGGTTCGGACAGGCCGCCCCAGCCCCAGCATTTT.

The chain is built from TRBV7-9 and TRBJ1-2; perhaps TRBD1 as D (6 bases). Germline V CDR1 and CDR2: SEHNR, FQNEAQ (reference sequence). Between the trimmed V and J ends, which lost 4 bases and 4 bases, there was a span of 13 bases. This CDR3 has 14 amino acids. CDR3 loop: CASSSRGHVYGYTF. The CDR3 nucleotides are TGTGCCAGCAGCTCCAGGGGACACGTCTATGGCTACACCTTC.

The rearrangement joins TRBV12-5 to TRBJ1-1; 12 positions agree with TRBD1. V lost 4 bases, J lost 0 bases, and 9 bases stayed unmatched. This CDR3 is built from 18 residues. Germline V lookup: CDR1 LGHNT, CDR2 FRNRAP. The CDR3 coding sequence is TGTGCTAGTGGTTCACGTGCCGGGACAGGGGGCATGAACACTGAAGCTTTCTTT. Its translation is CASGSRAGTGGMNTEAFF.

The chain uses TRBV29-1 and TRBJ2-1, with 7 positions matching TRBD2. With 5 bases clipped from V and 4 bases from J, the junction kept 11 bases outside the gene matches. The CDR3 runs 15 residues. CDR1 and CDR2 from the germline V gene are SQVTM and ANQGSEA. The CDR3 sequence is CSVPRAGRSYNEQFF. CDR3 in DNA: TGCAGCGTTCCACGAGCGGGGCGAAGTTACAATGAGCAGTTCTTC.

This clone was observed a single time. This chain joins TRBV5-1 and TRBJ2-2, with D uncertain. CDR3 size: 16 residues. V was pared by 4 bases and J by 0 bases, with 13 bases between. Germline V gene data show CDR1 as SGHRS and CDR2 as YFSETQ. In DNA form, the CDR3 reads TGCGCCAGCAGCCCTACAGTACTTCCGAACACCGGGGAGCTGTTTTTT. It is translated as CASSPTVLPNTGELFF.

The chain combines TRBV13 with TRBJ2-3; maybe TRBD2 (6 bases). CDR3 length equals 15 residues. Trimming took 5 bases from V and 4 from J, leaving 16 bases between them. From germline, CDR1 is PRHDT and CDR2 FYEKMQ (reference sequence). The CDR3 is CASSTTSTAPDTQYF. The CDR3 nucleotides are TGTGCCAGCAGCACGACTAGTACCGCCCCAGATACGCAGTATTTT.

The gene calls are TRBV27 and TRBJ2-5; D not certain. CDR1 is MNHEY, CDR2 SMNVEV, per germline (reference sequence). CDR3 size: 13 residues. Trimming cost V 5 bases and J 5 bases, with 12 bases left between them. Here the CDR3 reads CASSPRNKETQYF. CDR3 bases: TGTGCCAGCAGTCCGAGGAACAAGGAGACCCAGTACTTC.

The V call is TRBV5-5, the J call TRBJ1-1; 7 nucleotides align to TRBD1. The CDR3 is made up of 12 amino acids. Per the germline V gene, CDR1 is SGHKS and CDR2 is YYEKEE (reference sequence). The V and J ends lost 4 bases and 12 bases, in that order; junction bases with no gene match: 9. CDR3 nucleotides: TGTGCCAGCAGCCCGGTGGGACAGTTCACTTTCTTT. Its protein is CASSPVGQFTFF.

This CDR3 is CASRASTGTGAFF. CDR3 DNA: TGCGCCAGCAGAGCTTCCACCGGGACAGGAGCTTTCTTT. The chain uses TRBV5-1 and TRBJ1-1; 8 positions agree with TRBD1. This CDR3 has 13 residues. V trimming: 5 bases; J trimming: 10 bases; junction bases outside the gene matches: 10. Looked up from germline, CDR1 is SGHRS and CDR2 is YFSETQ.

The CDR3 sequence: CAWSLNPGLADQGGELFF. CDR3 nucleotide sequence: TGTGCCTGGAGTCTCAATCCGGGACTAGCGGACCAGGGGGGGGAGCTGTTTTTT. The gene calls are TRBV30 and TRBJ2-2; TRBD2 agrees at 11 bases. The CDR3 spans 18 residues. V dropped 2 bases and J dropped 8; count of bases not matched to a gene: 16. Per germline, CDR1 GTSNPN and CDR2 SVGIG (reference sequence).